Listed here is a single T cell receptor beta chain. This sample is drawn from a study of blood T cell repertoires in COVID-19. About the research overall: Samples taken during acute and convalescent COVID-19 were collected in the United States, Italy and Spain. T cells, B-cell-depleted T cells, or PBMCs provided the cDNA or gDNA that served as material.

The authors' processing: Nucleated cell number was recorded as an estimate derived from reference gene primer amplification. Here immunoSEQ multiplex PCR was the method, and the copy in TCRdb shows in-frame clones only, minus some. D and trimming come from the DNA, and the V and J calls and clone size come from that table. The repertoire includes about 190,000 clones, approximately 78% of them detected once, and 2.8% sits in the top ten. Germline trimming cut 0 bases from V and 4 bases from J; bases unmatched to any gene: 3. The CDR3 spans 15 residues. Per germline, CDR1 SGHTA and CDR2 FQGTGA. The sequence came from an elderly woman with active or convalescent COVID-19. The sample was peripheral blood. This chain links TRBV7-3 with TRBJ2-3; TRBD2 matches 8 bases. This chain's CDR3 is CASSLTGGDADTQYF. In DNA, the CDR3 is TGTGCCAGCAGCTTAACCGGGGGGGATGCAGATACGCAGTATTTT. Complete variable domain (other parts from reference TRBV7-3 and TRBJ2-3): GAGVSQTPSNKVTEKGKYVELRCDPISGHTALYWYRQSLGQGPEFLIYFQGTGAADDSGLPNDRFFAVRPEGSVSTLKIQRTERGDSAVYLCASSLTGGDADTQYFGPGTRLTVL.